This TCR beta chain was profiled in a study of shared clonotypes between healthy human individuals. Study as a whole: CD4 naive cells filled three plates per donor, CD4 memory three, CD8 naive two and CD8 memory one.

Here immunoSEQ multiplex PCR was the method, and the copy in TCRdb shows in-frame clones only, minus some. The profile shows about 680,000 clones, roughly 94% of them singletons. The CDR3 is 16 amino acids. Germline loops: CDR1 SNHLY, CDR2 FYNNEI. With V trimmed by 2 bases and J by 6 bases, 9 bases remained unmatched. Naive CD8 cells comprised CD45RO-negative, CCR7-positively selected cells, excluding terminally differentiated effector memory CD45RA+ cells. Donors, healthy HIV-negative adults, lacked recent acute infections or vaccinations. The sequence derives from a man aged 30-40 years in good health. The J gene is TRBJ1-4, the V gene TRBV2; 7 nucleotides match TRBD1. Input material: naive CD8+ T cells sorted from blood. DNA of the CDR3: TGTGCCAGCAGTGAATACCCTACAGGGGTCGATGAAAAACTGTTTTTT. As protein: CASSEYPTGVDEKLFF. Drawing the rest from reference TRBV2 and TRBJ1-4, the complete variable domain is EPEVTQTPSHQVTQMGQEVILRCVPISNHLYFYWYRQILGQKVEFLVSFYNNEISEKSEIFDDQFSVERPDGSNFTLKIRSTKLEDSAMYFCASSEYPTGVDEKLFFGSGTQLSVL.